One and the same sample provided the 17 T cell receptor beta chains below, sequenced in a study of blood T cell repertoires in COVID-19. Only in-frame clones appear in the TCRdb table, and some are missing; sequencing was by immunoSEQ multiplex PCR. This sample has just over 150,000 clones, with about 80% found just once. Sequencing used peripheral blood. The source is a man in his 60s with acute or convalescent COVID-19.

The chain combines TRBV5-1 with TRBJ1-6, with D possibly matching TRBD1 (5 bases). Deletions cut 2 bases from V and 10 bases from J, with 19 bases between. The CDR3 length is 16 residues. CDR1 is SGHRS and CDR2 is YFSETQ in the germline V gene. This CDR3 is CASSFSGEVEGSPLHF. As DNA, the CDR3 is TGCGCCAGCAGCTTTTCGGGGGAAGTGGAGGGGTCACCCCTCCACTTT.

This CDR3 reads CASSEADPGLAGAGRETQYF. DNA for the CDR3: TGTGCCAGCAGTGAAGCCGACCCGGGACTAGCGGGAGCGGGGAGGGAGACCCAGTACTTC. J is TRBJ2-5 and V is TRBV2; 14 bases are shared with TRBD2. Germline lookup yields CDR1 SNHLY and CDR2 FYNNEI. The CDR3 contains 20 residues. Trimming took 0 bases from V and 5 from J; bases not matched to a gene: 14.

The rearrangement joins TRBV6-5 to TRBJ2-7; D not resolved. V shed 4 bases and J shed 3 bases, with 7 bases lying between them. CDR1 MNHEY and CDR2 SVGAGI come from the germline V gene. This CDR3 spans 12 amino acids. The CDR3 DNA is TGTGCCAGCAGTTCCCGGTACTACGAGCAGTACTTC. Translating it yields CASSSRYYEQYF.

This clone was observed once. This chain joins TRBV6-6 and TRBJ2-3; 9 bases map to TRBD2. CDR1 and CDR2 from the germline V gene are MNHNY and SVGAGI (reference sequence). V lost 5 bases to trimming and J lost 4 bases; unmatched junction nucleotides: 4. This CDR3 has 14 amino acids. This CDR3 reads CASSTRTSADTQYF. CDR3 in DNA: TGTGCCAGCAGTACCCGGACTAGCGCAGATACGCAGTATTTT.

The chain has TRBV28 and TRBJ1-2, with D possibly TRBD1 on 5 matching bases. The CDR3 consists of 14 residues. Germline-derived CDR1 and CDR2 are MDHEN and SYDVKM. V shed 7 bases and J shed 4 bases, with 16 bases lying between them. The CDR3 DNA sequence: TGTGCCAGCATACGAGGGGAGGGGCCCTATGGCTACACCTTC. Protein product: CASIRGEGPYGYTF.

In DNA, the CDR3 is TGTGCCAGCAGCTTAAACCCAGGGGGCGGTCAAGATGGCTACACCTTC. Translation gives CASSLNPGGGQDGYTF. J is TRBJ1-2 and V is TRBV7-2, with TRBD1 identical over 8 bases. Losses at the gene ends were 2 bases for V and 6 bases for J; bases not matched to a gene: 11. The length of the CDR3 is 16 residues. Germline V gives CDR1 SGHTA, CDR2 FQGNSA.

V usage is TRBV19 and J usage is TRBJ1-1; D gene unclear. The germline CDR1 and CDR2 sequences are LNHDA and SQIVND (reference sequence). Trimming shortened V by 5 bases and J by 1 base, and 8 bases separated the two germline ends. This CDR3 comprises 13 residues. The CDR3 protein is CASSERRNTEAFF. The CDR3 nucleotides are TGTGCCAGTAGTGAGAGAAGGAACACTGAAGCTTTCTTT.

Only a few counts were recorded for this clone. The V gene is TRBV2, the J gene TRBJ1-4, with a tentative D call TRBD1 (5 bases). Germline V CDR1 and CDR2: SNHLY, FYNNEI. The V end lost 6 bases, the J end lost 1 base, and 9 bases lay between the germline ends. The CDR3 runs to 14 residues. In nucleotides, the CDR3 is TGTGCCAGCAGGGCAGACAGAACTAATGAAAAACTGTTTTTT. Translated, it gives CASRADRTNEKLFF.

V and J are TRBV4-2 and TRBJ1-2, with 7 bases matching TRBD1. Germline trimming cut 0 bases from V and 7 bases from J; bases unmatched to any gene: 5. CDR1 LGHNA and CDR2 YNFKEQ come from the germline V gene. The CDR3 has 14 residues. The CDR3 sequence: CASSQEGSGGGYTF. CDR3 bases: TGTGCCAGCAGCCAAGAGGGGTCAGGGGGTGGCTACACCTTC.

The chain has TRBV6-6 and TRBJ2-7; 7 positions agree with TRBD2. CDR1 is MNHNY, CDR2 SVGAGI, per germline (reference sequence). This CDR3 has 16 amino acids. The V segment lost 6 bases and the J segment 1 base; nucleotides outside the gene matches: 12. CDR3 sequence: CASSPRTSPRSYEQYF. The CDR3 DNA follows: TGTGCCAGCAGCCCCCGGACTAGTCCCCGTTCCTACGAGCAGTACTTC.

This rearrangement joins TRBV6-5 to TRBJ2-1, with a weak D call TRBD2 (5 bases). The CDR3 sequence is 15 residues long. The V and J ends lost 5 bases and 0 bases respectively, with 11 bases between them. Germline loops: CDR1 MNHEY, CDR2 SVGAGI. The CDR3 DNA reads as TGTGCCAGCAGTCGGAGACGGGACTCCTACAATGAGCAGTTCTTC. Protein sequence: CASSRRRDSYNEQFF.

The V and J genes are TRBV4-2 and TRBJ2-5, with TRBD1 matching 12 bases. Germline CDR1 reads LGHNA; CDR2 reads YNFKEQ. The CDR3 sequence is 16 residues long. With 1 base clipped from V and 4 bases from J, the junction kept 4 bases outside the gene matches. CDR3 nucleotides: TGTGCCAGCAGCCAAGGGGGACAGGGGGCTAGAGAGACCCAGTACTTC. Protein: CASSQGGQGARETQYF.

This clone was detected only a few times. The chain recombines TRBV18 with TRBJ2-6, with D hard to call. CDR1 and CDR2 from the germline V gene are KGHSH and LQKENI. The CDR3 totals 14 residues. The V and J ends lost 6 bases and 0 bases respectively, with 6 bases between them. The CDR3 DNA sequence: TGTGCCAGCTCGTATAGCTCTGGGGCCAACGTCCTGACTTTC. Amino acids: CASSYSSGANVLTF. Using reference TRBV18 and TRBJ2-6 for the parts outside the CDR3, the full variable domain is NAGVMQNPRHLVRRRGQEARLRCSPMKGHSHVYWYRQLPEEGLKFMVYLQKENIIDESGMPKERFSAEFPKEGPSILRIQQVVRGDSAAYFCASSYSSGANVLTFGAGSRLTVL.

This sequence joins TRBV5-4 and TRBJ2-3; 7 bases are a match to TRBD1. Germline V lookup: CDR1 SGHNT, CDR2 YYREEE (reference sequence). Trimming at V came to 4 bases and at J to 5 bases, leaving 4 bases not matched to a gene. The CDR3 is 13 residues long. The CDR3 bases are TGTGCCAGCAGCCTCGACAGGGAAGATACGCAGTATTTT. The encoded protein is CASSLDREDTQYF.

This chain uses TRBV18 with TRBJ2-7, with 7 bases lining up with TRBD2. With 6 bases clipped from V and 7 bases from J, the junction kept 6 bases outside the gene matches. CDR1 is KGHSH, CDR2 LQKENI, per germline. The CDR3 is 12 residues long. CDR3 region: CASSAMGGEQYF. In nucleotides, the CDR3 is TGTGCCAGCTCCGCAATGGGGGGGGAGCAGTACTTC.

This chain links TRBV2 with TRBJ2-7, with 9 nucleotides matching TRBD1. Germline CDR1 and CDR2: SNHLY and FYNNEI. This CDR3 contains 17 residues. After removal of 3 bases from V and 2 bases from J, the junction contained 11 bases not matched to a gene. CDR3 sequence reads: CASSDKSPGQGTYEQYF. The CDR3 nucleotides read TGTGCCAGCAGTGACAAGTCCCCGGGACAGGGAACCTACGAGCAGTACTTC.

The chain couples TRBV6-2 or TRBV6-3 to TRBJ1-5; possible D gene TRBD1, 5 bases. Trimming took 2 bases from V and 7 from J, leaving 15 bases between them. Per the germline V gene, CDR1 is MNHEY and CDR2 is SVGEGT. The CDR3 extends over 15 amino acids. The DNA of the CDR3 is TGTGCCAGCAGTTACAGAGGCTCGGGGGAACAGCCCCAGCATTTT. Translated, it gives CASSYRGSGEQPQHF.